The clone carrying this T cell receptor (beta chain) was recorded at least ten times. Its antigen is not identified. Germline-derived CDR1 and CDR2 are MDHEN and SYDVKM. V shed 0 bases and J shed 1 base, with 6 bases lying between them. This CDR3 has 14 amino acids. Regarding time point: persistent/refractory GD, antithyroid drugs over 5 years with positive TRAb. The TCR library was made from RNA that had been extracted from PBMCs in TRIzol. Building the TCR beta libraries relied on iRepertoire HTBI primers, and CDR3 regions underwent Arm-PCR. TCRdb passed the multiplex PCR reads through MiXCR, listing each CDR3 protein once. The sample yields roughly 400,000 distinct CDR3 sequences, around 23% seen once. This sample is part of a study of regulatory T cells in long-lasting Graves disease. The study, taken as a whole, reports: Clonotypes that were public and shared totalled a few thousand in persistent patients versus around 1,000 in new patients. TCR diversity was lower in persistent Graves' patients than in newly diagnosed ones. Persistent disease was associated with favored TRBV28 usage and with favored use of TRBJ1-2 and TRBJ2-5.

Sequencing used peripheral blood mononuclear cells (PBMCs), obtained when the disease was refractory, from a patient treated with antithyroid drugs. The rearrangement uses TRBV28 and TRBJ1-1; weak D call: TRBD1 (6 bases). The receptor was derived from a female donor with Graves disease. Here the CDR3 DNA reads TGTGCCAGCAGTTTATGGGGACAGAACACTGAAGCTTTCTTT. Its protein product is CASSLWGQNTEAFF.